Each of the 2 T cell receptor beta chains below was sequenced from the same sample in a study of siplizumab effects on memory and regulatory T cells. In the mixed lymphocyte reaction, cells were cocultured for six to seven days at 37°C. Sequenced by immunoSEQ multiplex PCR; TCRdb stores in-frame clones only, minus some. Of 9,500 to 15,000 clones listed, around 46% were seen once; the top ten hold approximately 40%. No cognate antigen is known for these TCRs. The sequencing input was CFSE-low (dividing) CD8+ T cells sorted from an allogeneic mixed lymphocyte reaction. Source of these receptors: a human donor in good health; the cells came from an allogeneic mixed lymphocyte reaction. Some clones in this sample may be carry-over from other donors' samples.

J is TRBJ2-7 and V is TRBV18; TRBD1 is a possible D gene (6 bases). The CDR3 loop spans 14 amino acids. CDR1 is KGHSH, CDR2 LQKENI, per germline. V lost 3 bases to trimming and J lost 0 bases, with 9 bases between them. The CDR3 region has the DNA TGTGCCAGCTCACCCCGGGACAACTCCTACGAGCAGTACTTC. This sequence encodes CASSPRDNSYEQYF.

The gene calls are TRBV11-2 and TRBJ2-6, with D tentatively TRBD2 (5 bases). Trimming cost V 5 bases and J 4 bases, with 18 bases left between them. The germline CDR1 and CDR2 sequences are SGHAT and FQNNGV. The CDR3 sequence is 17 residues long. The chain's CDR3 is CASSPPFGEVGANVLTF. The CDR3 DNA reads as TGTGCCAGCAGCCCTCCGTTCGGGGAAGTCGGGGCCAACGTCCTGACTTTC.